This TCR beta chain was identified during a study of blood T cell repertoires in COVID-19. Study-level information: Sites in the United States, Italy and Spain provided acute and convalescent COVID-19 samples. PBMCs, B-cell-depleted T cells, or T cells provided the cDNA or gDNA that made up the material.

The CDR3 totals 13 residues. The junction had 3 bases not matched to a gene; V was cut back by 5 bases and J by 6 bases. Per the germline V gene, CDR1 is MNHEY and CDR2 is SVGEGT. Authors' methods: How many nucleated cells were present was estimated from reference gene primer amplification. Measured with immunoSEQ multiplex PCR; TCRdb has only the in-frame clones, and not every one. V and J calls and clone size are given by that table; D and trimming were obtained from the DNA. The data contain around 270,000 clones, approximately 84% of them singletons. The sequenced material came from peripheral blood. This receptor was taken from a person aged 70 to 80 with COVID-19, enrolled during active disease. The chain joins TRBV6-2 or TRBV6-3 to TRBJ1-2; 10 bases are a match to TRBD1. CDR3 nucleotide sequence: TGTGCCAGCAGTGGGGACAGGGGCAATGGCTACACCTTC. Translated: CASSGDRGNGYTF.